The next 14 T cell receptor beta chains were all read from a single sample in a study of early T cells in non-severe SARS-CoV-2 infection. TCRdb re-analysed the 5' RACE reads in MiXCR, keeping a single row per CDR3 protein. The sample lists roughly 35,000 distinct CDR3 sequences; about 6.7% were seen once. Sequencing input: whole blood. The receptor source for this set is an adult who was a healthcare worker with PCR-confirmed SARS-CoV-2 infection or an uninfected control (not recorded which).

A note on this clonotype: The junction shows a germline mismatch at one end, possibly a read error. The rearrangement joins TRBV12-3 or TRBV12-4 to TRBJ2-4; tentatively, D is TRBD1 (7 bases). The CDR3 runs to 12 residues. Here the CDR3 reads CASSPTGAGWDF. CDR3 in DNA: TGTGCCAGCAGTCCAACAGGGGCGGGGTGGGACTTC.

The rearrangement uses TRBV7-2 and TRBJ2-5; 8 positions match TRBD2. CDR3 length: 15 residues. Germline CDR1 is SGHTA and CDR2 is FQGNSA. The V and J ends lost 3 bases and 1 base, in that order; junction bases with no gene match: 4. Here the CDR3 reads CASSFTGTSQETQYF. The CDR3 DNA reads TGTGCCAGCAGCTTTACCGGGACTAGCCAAGAGACCCAGTACTTC.

This clonotype occurred many times. The rearrangement links TRBV6-1 to TRBJ2-1; D is unclear. The V end was cut by 2 bases, the J end by 9 bases, with 11 bases between. The CDR3 consists of 13 residues. Germline CDR1 MNHNS, CDR2 SASEGT. The CDR3 DNA sequence: TGTGCCAGCAGTGAAAGGGATTCGGGTGAGCAGTTCTTC. Protein sequence: CASSERDSGEQFF.

This clonotype has more than one count but fewer than ten. V usage is TRBV7-8 and J usage is TRBJ2-1; D gene uncertain. The CDR3 is 13 residues long. From germline, CDR1 is SGHVS and CDR2 FQNEAQ. V lost 4 bases and J lost 9, with 13 bases in between. The CDR3 region is CASSSTNGIEQFF. For the CDR3, the DNA is TGTGCCAGCAGCTCTACTAATGGAATTGAGCAGTTCTTC.

This clonotype has more than one count but fewer than ten. The V gene is TRBV5-6, the J gene TRBJ1-6; maybe TRBD1 (5 bases). V was shortened by 4 bases and J by 15 bases, with 29 bases between the two germline ends. The CDR3 totals 17 residues. The V gene's germline CDR1 is SGHDT and CDR2 YYEEEE. This chain's CDR3 is CASSLNPRDSVLRSLHF. The CDR3 DNA reads TGTGCCAGCAGCCTTAACCCGCGGGACTCCGTTCTGCGGAGCCTCCACTTT.

Many counts were recorded for this clonotype. CDR3 loop: CASSQNRESNQPQHF. The CDR3 DNA sequence: TGTGCCAGCAGCCAAAACAGGGAGAGCAATCAGCCCCAGCATTTT. The genes are TRBV16 and TRBJ1-5; tentative D call: TRBD1 (6 bases). The V gene lost 2 bases and the J gene lost 1 base, with 9 bases spanning the gap. Looked up from germline, CDR1 is KGHSY and CDR2 is FQNENV. This CDR3 contains 15 residues.

CDR3 sequence reads: CASSISAGENNEQFF. The DNA of the CDR3 is TGTGCCAGTAGTATCTCAGCGGGCGAAAACAATGAGCAGTTCTTC. The chain joins TRBV19 to TRBJ2-1, with D possibly being TRBD2 (6 bases). Germline CDR1 LNHDA, CDR2 SQIVND (reference sequence). The CDR3 is 15 amino acids. With 3 bases removed from V and 5 bases from J, the gap between germline ends came to 14 bases.

The chain's CDR3 is CASSSPGTGKNEQYF. The CDR3 coding sequence is TGTGCCAGCAGTTCACCCGGGACAGGGAAGAACGAGCAGTACTTC. J is TRBJ2-7 and V is TRBV27; 9 bases line up with TRBD1. V shed 4 bases, J shed 5 bases, and the junction held 9 bases outside the gene matches. Per the germline V gene, CDR1 is MNHEY and CDR2 is SMNVEV (reference sequence). This CDR3 spans 15 amino acids.

This clonotype was seen at least ten times. CDR3 in DNA: TGTGCCAGCTCAACGCGACAGGGGGTCATGTACGAGCAGTACTTC. Its protein is CASSTRQGVMYEQYF. The chain uses TRBV18 and TRBJ2-7; 9 nucleotides agree with TRBD1. V lost 5 bases to trimming and J lost 4 bases; unmatched junction nucleotides: 9. This CDR3 contains 15 residues. CDR1 is KGHSH, CDR2 LQKENI, per germline. The whole variable domain, filled in from reference TRBV18 and TRBJ2-7, reads NAGVMQNPRHLVRRRGQEARLRCSPMKGHSHVYWYRQLPEEGLKFMVYLQKENIIDESGMPKERFSAEFPKEGPSILRIQQVVRGDSAAYFCASSTRQGVMYEQYFGPGTRLTVT.

This clonotype has a count of ten or more. This chain uses TRBV29-1 with TRBJ2-5; perhaps TRBD1 as D (5 bases). CDR1 and CDR2 from the germline V gene are SQVTM and ANQGSEA. Trimming shortened V by 7 bases and J by 1 base, and 7 bases separated the two germline ends. This CDR3 is built from 11 residues. CDR3 region: CSAGPQETQYF. CDR3 bases: TGCAGCGCAGGGCCCCAAGAGACCCAGTACTTC.

The V and J genes are TRBV3-1 and TRBJ2-2, with 10 bases identical to TRBD2. Germline lookup yields CDR1 LGHDT and CDR2 YNNKEL (reference sequence). There are 16 residues in the CDR3. The trim removed 3 bases at V and 5 bases at J, leaving 6 bases unmatched. As DNA, the CDR3 is TGTGCCAGCAGCCAGGCCACTAGCGGGAAAACCGGGGAGCTGTTTTTT. This codes for CASSQATSGKTGELFF.

This chain connects TRBV5-1 to TRBJ2-5; D ambiguous. This CDR3 region has 14 residues. Trimming took off 1 base at V and 2 bases at J, with 9 bases between the two ends. The V gene's germline CDR1 is SGHRS and CDR2 YFSETQ. As DNA, the CDR3 is TGCGCCAGCAGCTTGCGGGTGCCACAAGAGACCCAGTACTTC. This encodes CASSLRVPQETQYF.

This clonotype showed up many times. V usage is TRBV18 and J usage is TRBJ2-2, with 10 bases aligning to TRBD2. From germline, CDR1 is KGHSH and CDR2 LQKENI. The CDR3 is 20 amino acids. V was pared by 3 bases and J by 5 bases, with 18 bases of the junction left unmatched. This CDR3 is CASSPNLAGDSLARTGELFF. In DNA, the CDR3 is TGTGCCAGCTCACCTAACCTAGCGGGAGACTCCCTGGCAAGGACCGGGGAGCTGTTTTTT.

Concerning this clonotype: A read error is possible here, since a much larger clone lies one base away. The chain has TRBV12-3 or TRBV12-4 and TRBJ2-1; D unresolved. The CDR3 is 14 amino acids. The germline V and J ends were trimmed by 5 bases and 4 bases, with 12 bases remaining between them. This CDR3 is CASSPLDGYNEQFF. The CDR3, as DNA: TGTGCCAGCAGTCCCCTGGACGGATACAATGAGCAGTTCTTC.